This T cell receptor beta chain was sequenced for a study of shared clonotypes between healthy human individuals. Findings and limits, study-wide: Clonotype sharing across donors was expected to vary with sequencing depth.

Assay execution took place at the deep level. Profiling relied on immunoSEQ multiplex PCR, and the TCRdb table lists in-frame clones only, not all of them. The profile shows millions of clones, about 95% of them singletons. Naive CD8 cells lacked CD45RO and underwent positive selection for CCR7, leaving out terminally differentiated effector memory CD45RA+ cells. Of note for this clone: Its specificity is unknown.

Trimming removed 10 bases at V and 1 base at J, with 7 bases between. The CDR3 is 11 residues long. Per germline, CDR1 MNHEY and CDR2 SVGAGI. The sequence came from a man between 18 and 35 years old in good health. The chain recombines TRBV6-5 with TRBJ1-1; D uncertain. Sequenced material: naive CD8+ T cells sorted from blood. This CDR3 reads CATRTNTEAFF. The CDR3 DNA is TGTGCCACACGGACGAACACTGAAGCTTTCTTT.